These T cell receptor beta chains were read from a single sample in a study of shared clonotypes between healthy human individuals. Sequenced by immunoSEQ multiplex PCR; TCRdb stores in-frame clones only, minus some. The sample holds 800,000 to 1,200,000 clones, approximately 80% seen once. Input material: memory CD4+ T cells from PBMCs. Every receptor here comes from a young man in good health. Some clones in this sample may be carry-over from other donors' samples. The CDR3 runs from the conserved cysteine through the conserved F or W. The D gene is left open where the match is weak. Clone size is not always given. Where it is, it says once, few, many or a class for expanded clones.

CDR3 DNA	CDR3 protein	D gene	clone size	V gene	J gene
TGTGCCAGCAGCGTAAGGGGCGACCTTGAAGCTTTCTTT	CASSVRGDLEAFF	-	-	TRBV7-2	TRBJ1-1
TGTGCCAGCAGTTACCGTCCTGGACGTAGCACCGGGGAGCTGTTTTTT	CASSYRPGRSTGELFF	-	-	TRBV6-5	TRBJ2-2
TGCGCCAGCAGCTTGATCGGGGCGAGCTCCTACGAGCAGTACTTC	CASSLIGASSYEQYF	-	-	TRBV5-1	TRBJ2-7
TGCGCCAGCAGCTTGACGGGGGGCGCGTACGAGCAGTACTTC	CASSLTGGAYEQYF	-	-	TRBV5-1	TRBJ2-7
TGCGCCAGCAGCTTGGCTGGACAGATGAACACTGAAGCTTTCTTT	CASSLAGQMNTEAFF	-	-	TRBV5-1	TRBJ1-1
TGTGCCAGCAGTTACTGGAGTAACACTGAAGCTTTCTTT	CASSYWSNTEAFF	-	-	TRBV6-5	TRBJ1-1
TGTGCCAGCAGTGGAATTCCAGCGGGAGAGCAGTTCTTC	CASSGIPAGEQFF	TRBD2	many	TRBV2	TRBJ2-1
TGTGCCAGCAGCTGGACCGGGACAGGGGCCTACGAGCAGTACTTC	CASSWTGTGAYEQYF	TRBD1	once	TRBV7-8	TRBJ2-7
TGCGCCAGCAGCTTTACAGGGGCGCCCGGTGACGAGCAGTACTTC	CASSFTGAPGDEQYF	TRBD1	-	TRBV5-1	TRBJ2-7
TGTGCCAGCAAAAGGCGGACAGGGAGCAACACTGAAGCTTTCTTT	CASKRRTGSNTEAFF	TRBD1	-	TRBV11-2	TRBJ1-1
TGTGCCAGCAGCCCCACGGTTGGCGGGATAAGGAATGAGGGTACGCAGTATTTT	CASSPTVGGIRNEGTQYF	-	-	TRBV9	TRBJ2-3
TGTGCCAGCCAGAGCGTCCGGGACAGCAAGAACACTGAAGCTTTCTTT	CASQSVRDSKNTEAFF	TRBD1	few	TRBV27	TRBJ1-1
TGCGCCAGCAGCCCTGGGACAGGGGGGTTTTTTTTGAATGAGCAGTTCTTC	CASSPGTGGFFLNEQFF	TRBD1	-	TRBV5-1	TRBJ2-1
TGTGCCAGCAGCTTAGCAGGCGCAGGGAGGTATATAGAGGCCTACGAGCAGTACTTC	CASSLAGAGRYIEAYEQYF	-	-	TRBV7-2	TRBJ2-7
TGTGCCAGCAGCTTGACAGGGGGAATCACTGAAGCTTTCTTT	CASSLTGGITEAFF	TRBD1	-	TRBV7-3	TRBJ1-1
TGTGCCAGCAACCAAGGACTAGCGGGAGTAGGAGATACGCAGTATTTT	CASNQGLAGVGDTQYF	TRBD2	-	TRBV7-2	TRBJ2-3
TGTGCCAGCAGCTTAGGATCGGTTGGGCAAGAGACCCAGTACTTC	CASSLGSVGQETQYF	-	-	TRBV7-9	TRBJ2-5
TGTGCCAGCAGTAGCGGGAGAGGCACAGATACGCAGTATTTT	CASSSGRGTDTQYF	TRBD2	many	TRBV5-4	TRBJ2-3
TGTGCCAGCAATTGGGACGGAAGAAATGAAAAACTGTTTTTT	CASNWDGRNEKLFF	-	-	TRBV5-8	TRBJ1-4
TGTGCCAGCAGTCTCCGGGAGGGTGGGCCTTTAGCGGGAGGGCCGCGTGGTCGCACAGATACGCAGTATTTT	CASSLREGGPLAGGPRGRTDTQYF	TRBD2	-	TRBV28	TRBJ2-3
TGTGCCAGCAATTTAGGAGCCTACAATGAGCAGTTCTTC	CASNLGAYNEQFF	-	-	TRBV6-1	TRBJ2-1
TGCGCCAGCAACAGGGGGGGTAGCACAGATACGCAGTATTTT	CASNRGGSTDTQYF	-	-	TRBV5-1	TRBJ2-3
TGCGCCAGCATTTTCGGGAGCCAAGGCTCCTACAATGAGCAGTTCTTC	CASIFGSQGSYNEQFF	-	-	TRBV5-1	TRBJ2-1
TGTGCCAGCAGGGGACTAGCGGGAGAAGGGAAGTACAATGAGCAGTTCTTC	CASRGLAGEGKYNEQFF	TRBD2	-	TRBV2	TRBJ2-1
TGTGCCAGCAGCCTCGCAGGGGGGTCGGTCTATGGCTACACCTTC	CASSLAGGSVYGYTF	TRBD1	-	TRBV9	TRBJ1-2
TGTGCCAGCAGTGGTGCTACTTTCGAAGAAAAACTGTTTTTT	CASSGATFEEKLFF	-	-	TRBV6-5	TRBJ1-4
TGTGCCACCAGCAGAGCATTAACCGGGACAGGGTTCGAGCAGTACTTC	CATSRALTGTGFEQYF	TRBD1	-	TRBV15	TRBJ2-7
TGCGCCAGCAGCTCGCAGGGACGGGAAGAGACCCAGTACTTC	CASSSQGREETQYF	-	-	TRBV5-1	TRBJ2-5
TGTGCCAGCAGTGTGGGGACTACGGGGGGAAACACCATATATTTT	CASSVGTTGGNTIYF	-	once	TRBV6-1	TRBJ1-3
TGCGCCAGCAGCCAAGACACTAGCGGGGTCTCCTACAATGAGCAGTTCTTC	CASSQDTSGVSYNEQFF	TRBD2	-	TRBV4-1	TRBJ2-1
TGTGCCAGCAGCTTACAGTTAGCCAAAAACATTCAGTACTTC	CASSLQLAKNIQYF	-	-	TRBV7-2	TRBJ2-4
TGTGCCAGCAGTGACAGGGGGTGGAACACTGAAGCTTTCTTT	CASSDRGWNTEAFF	TRBD1	-	TRBV6-5	TRBJ1-1
TGTGCCAGCAGCGTAGACGTGGGGATTGCTTTTGAGACCCAGTACTTC	CASSVDVGIAFETQYF	-	many	TRBV9	TRBJ2-5
TGCGCCAGCAGAGACGCAATCGGGACTGACTCTGGAAACACCATATATTTT	CASRDAIGTDSGNTIYF	-	-	TRBV5-1	TRBJ1-3
TGTGCCAGTATCAGGCAGGGGGCCGAGACCCAGTACTTC	CASIRQGAETQYF	TRBD1	-	TRBV19	TRBJ2-5
TGTGCCAGCAGCCTTGGGAGGGGTGAAGCGTACGAGCAGTACTTC	CASSLGRGEAYEQYF	TRBD2	once	TRBV7-3	TRBJ2-7
TGTGCCAGCAGCGTAGGGGGCAGGAATCAGCCCCAGCATTTT	CASSVGGRNQPQHF	-	-	TRBV9	TRBJ1-5